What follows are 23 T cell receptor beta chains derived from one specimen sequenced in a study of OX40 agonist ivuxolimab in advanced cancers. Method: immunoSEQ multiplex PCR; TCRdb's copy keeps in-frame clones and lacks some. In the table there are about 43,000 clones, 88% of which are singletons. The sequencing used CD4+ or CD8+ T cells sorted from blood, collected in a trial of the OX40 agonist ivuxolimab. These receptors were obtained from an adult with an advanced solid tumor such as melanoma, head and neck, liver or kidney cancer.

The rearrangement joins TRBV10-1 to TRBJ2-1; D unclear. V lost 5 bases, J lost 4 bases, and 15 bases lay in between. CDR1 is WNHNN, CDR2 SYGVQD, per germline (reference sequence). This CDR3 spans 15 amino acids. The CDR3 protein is CASSLSLTPYNEQFF. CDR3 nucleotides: TGCGCCAGCAGTCTCTCCTTGACTCCTTACAATGAGCAGTTCTTC.

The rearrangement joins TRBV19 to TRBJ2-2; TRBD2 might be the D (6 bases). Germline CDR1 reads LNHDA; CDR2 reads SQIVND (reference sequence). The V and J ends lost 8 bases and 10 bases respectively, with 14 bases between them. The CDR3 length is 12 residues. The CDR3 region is CASSGTYPELFF. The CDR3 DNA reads TGTGCCAGTTCCGGGACTTACCCGGAGCTGTTTTTT.

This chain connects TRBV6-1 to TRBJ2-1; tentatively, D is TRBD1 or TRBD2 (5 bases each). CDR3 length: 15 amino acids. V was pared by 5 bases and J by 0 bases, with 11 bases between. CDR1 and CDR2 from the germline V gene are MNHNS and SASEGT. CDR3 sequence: CASSPWGYSYNEQFF. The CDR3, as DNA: TGTGCCAGCAGTCCATGGGGGTACTCCTACAATGAGCAGTTCTTC.

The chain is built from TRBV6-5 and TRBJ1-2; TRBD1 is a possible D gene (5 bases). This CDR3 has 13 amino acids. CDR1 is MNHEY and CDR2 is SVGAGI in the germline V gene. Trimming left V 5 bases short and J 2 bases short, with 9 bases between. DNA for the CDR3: TGTGCCAGCAGTGCAGGGTCCAACTATGGCTACACCTTC. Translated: CASSAGSNYGYTF.

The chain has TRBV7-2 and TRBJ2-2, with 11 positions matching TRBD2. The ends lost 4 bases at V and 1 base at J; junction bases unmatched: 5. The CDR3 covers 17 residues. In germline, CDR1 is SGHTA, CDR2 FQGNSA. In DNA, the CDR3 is TGTGCCAGCAGCTCGGCCGGGACTAGCGGGAACACCGGGGAGCTGTTTTTT. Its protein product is CASSSAGTSGNTGELFF.

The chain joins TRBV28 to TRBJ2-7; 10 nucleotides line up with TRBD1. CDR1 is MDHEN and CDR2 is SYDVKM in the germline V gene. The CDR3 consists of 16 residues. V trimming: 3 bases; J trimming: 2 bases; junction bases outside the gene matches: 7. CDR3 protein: CASSLVTTGGPYEQYF. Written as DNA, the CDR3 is TGTGCCAGCAGTTTGGTAACGACAGGGGGCCCCTACGAGCAGTACTTC.

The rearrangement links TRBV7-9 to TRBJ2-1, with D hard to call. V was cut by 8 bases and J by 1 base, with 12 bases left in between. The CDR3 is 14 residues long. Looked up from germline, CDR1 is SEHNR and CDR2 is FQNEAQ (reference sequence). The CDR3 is CASGTGGSYNEQFF. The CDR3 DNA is TGTGCCAGCGGCACCGGCGGATCCTACAATGAGCAGTTCTTC.

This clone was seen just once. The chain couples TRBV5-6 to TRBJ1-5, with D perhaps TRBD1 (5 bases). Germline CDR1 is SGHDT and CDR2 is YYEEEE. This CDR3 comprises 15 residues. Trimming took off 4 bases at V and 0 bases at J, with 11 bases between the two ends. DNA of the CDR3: TGTGCCAGCAGCGTCGACAGACATAGCAATCAGCCCCAGCATTTT. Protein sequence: CASSVDRHSNQPQHF. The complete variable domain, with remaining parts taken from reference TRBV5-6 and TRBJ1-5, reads DAGVTQSPTHLIKTRGQQVTLRCSPKSGHDTVSWYQQALGQGPQFIFQYYEEEERQRGNFPDRFSGHQFPNYSSELNVNALLLGDSALYLCASSVDRHSNQPQHFGDGTRLSIL.

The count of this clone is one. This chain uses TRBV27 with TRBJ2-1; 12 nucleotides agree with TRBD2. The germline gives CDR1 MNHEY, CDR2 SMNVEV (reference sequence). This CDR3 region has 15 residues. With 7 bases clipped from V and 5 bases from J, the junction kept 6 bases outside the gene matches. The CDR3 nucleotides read TGTGCCAGCACTCTAGCGGGAGGGCCAAACAATGAGCAGTTCTTC. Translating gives CASTLAGGPNNEQFF.

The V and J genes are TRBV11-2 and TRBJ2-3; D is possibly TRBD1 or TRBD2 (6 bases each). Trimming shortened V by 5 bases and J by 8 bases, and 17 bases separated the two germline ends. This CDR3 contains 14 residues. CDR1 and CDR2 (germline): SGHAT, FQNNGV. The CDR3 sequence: CASSLAGGGGTQYF. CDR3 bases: TGTGCCAGCAGCCTCGCCGGTGGAGGGGGTACGCAGTATTTT.

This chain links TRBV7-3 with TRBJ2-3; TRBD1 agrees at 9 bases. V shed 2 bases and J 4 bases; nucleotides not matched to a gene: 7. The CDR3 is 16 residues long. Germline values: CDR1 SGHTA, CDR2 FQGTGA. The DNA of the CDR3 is TGTGCCAGCAGCTTATTTGGGACAGGGTCGCCAGATACGCAGTATTTT. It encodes CASSLFGTGSPDTQYF.

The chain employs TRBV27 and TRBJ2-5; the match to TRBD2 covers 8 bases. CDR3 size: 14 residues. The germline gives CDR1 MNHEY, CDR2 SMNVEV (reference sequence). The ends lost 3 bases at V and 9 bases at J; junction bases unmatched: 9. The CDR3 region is CASSFLPGRGAQYF. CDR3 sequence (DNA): TGTGCCAGCAGTTTTCTGCCGGGGCGGGGGGCCCAGTACTTC.

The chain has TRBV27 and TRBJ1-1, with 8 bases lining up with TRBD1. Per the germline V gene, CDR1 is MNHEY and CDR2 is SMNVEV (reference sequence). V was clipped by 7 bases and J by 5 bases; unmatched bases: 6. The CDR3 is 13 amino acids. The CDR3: CASKRQGRTEAFF. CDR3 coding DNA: TGTGCCAGCAAAAGACAGGGGAGGACTGAAGCTTTCTTT.

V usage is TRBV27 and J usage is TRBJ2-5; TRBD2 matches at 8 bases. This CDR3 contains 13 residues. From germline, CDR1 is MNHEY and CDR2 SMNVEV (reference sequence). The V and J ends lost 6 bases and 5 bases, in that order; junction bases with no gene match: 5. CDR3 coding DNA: TGTGCCAGCAGAGGAGCGGGAGTTGAGACCCAGTACTTC. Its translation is CASRGAGVETQYF.

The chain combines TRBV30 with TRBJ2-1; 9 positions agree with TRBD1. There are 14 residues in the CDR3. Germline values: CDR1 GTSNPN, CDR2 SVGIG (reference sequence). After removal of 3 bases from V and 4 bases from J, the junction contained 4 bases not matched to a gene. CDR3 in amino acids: CAWRPGQGYNEQFF. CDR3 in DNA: TGTGCCTGGAGGCCGGGACAGGGATACAATGAGCAGTTCTTC.

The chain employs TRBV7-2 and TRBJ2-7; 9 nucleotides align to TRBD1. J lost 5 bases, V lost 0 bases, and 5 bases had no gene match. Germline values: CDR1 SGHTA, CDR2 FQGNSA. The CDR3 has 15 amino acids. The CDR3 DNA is TGTGCCAGCAGCTTAGCTGAAACAGGGGGCGACGAGCAGTACTTC. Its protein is CASSLAETGGDEQYF. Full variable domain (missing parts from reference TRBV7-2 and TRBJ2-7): GAGVSQSPSNKVTEKGKDVELRCDPISGHTALYWYRQSLGQGLEFLIYFQGNSAPDKSGLPSDRFSAERTGGSVSTLTIQRTQQEDSAVYLCASSLAETGGDEQYFGPGTRLTVT.

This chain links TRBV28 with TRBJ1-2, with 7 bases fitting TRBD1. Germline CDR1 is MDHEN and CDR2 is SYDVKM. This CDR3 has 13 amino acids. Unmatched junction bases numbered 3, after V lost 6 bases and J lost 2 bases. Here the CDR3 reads CASSVGQNYGYTF. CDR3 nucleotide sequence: TGTGCCAGCAGCGTGGGACAGAACTATGGCTACACCTTC.

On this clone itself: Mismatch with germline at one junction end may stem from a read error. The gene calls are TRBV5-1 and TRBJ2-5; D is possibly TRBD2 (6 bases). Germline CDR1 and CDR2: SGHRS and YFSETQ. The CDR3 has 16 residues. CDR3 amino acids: CASSLEERVRWETQYF. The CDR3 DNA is TGCGCCAGCAGTTTGGAGGAGCGGGTCCGGTGGGAGACCCAGTACTTC.

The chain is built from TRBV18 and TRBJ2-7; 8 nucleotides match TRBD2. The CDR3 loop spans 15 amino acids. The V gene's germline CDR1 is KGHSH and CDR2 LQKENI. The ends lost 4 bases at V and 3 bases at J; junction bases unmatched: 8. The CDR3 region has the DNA TGTGCCAGCTCACTTGACACTAGCGGCTACTACGAGCAGTACTTC. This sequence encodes CASSLDTSGYYEQYF.

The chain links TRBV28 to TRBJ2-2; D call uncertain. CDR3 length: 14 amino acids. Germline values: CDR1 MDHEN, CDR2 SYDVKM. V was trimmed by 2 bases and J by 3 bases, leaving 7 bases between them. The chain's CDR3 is CASSLIRDTGELFF. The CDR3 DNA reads TGTGCCAGCAGTTTAATAAGGGACACCGGGGAGCTGTTTTTT.

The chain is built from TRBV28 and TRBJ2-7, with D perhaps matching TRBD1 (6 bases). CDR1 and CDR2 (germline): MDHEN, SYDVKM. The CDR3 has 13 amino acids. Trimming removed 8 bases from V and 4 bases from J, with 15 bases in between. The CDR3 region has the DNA TGTGCCAGCTGGTCCGTGGGGGCGTACGAGCAGTACTTC. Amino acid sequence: CASWSVGAYEQYF. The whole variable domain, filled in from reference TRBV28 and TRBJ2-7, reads DVKVTQSSRYLVKRTGEKVFLECVQDMDHENMFWYRQDPGLGLRLIYFSYDVKMKEKGDIPEGYSVSREKKERFSLILESASTNQTSMYLCASWSVGAYEQYFGPGTRLTVT.

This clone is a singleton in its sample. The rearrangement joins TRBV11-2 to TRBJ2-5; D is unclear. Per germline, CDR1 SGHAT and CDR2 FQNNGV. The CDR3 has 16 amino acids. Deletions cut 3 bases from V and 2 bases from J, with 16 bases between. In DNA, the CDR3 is TGTGCCAGCAGCTTCTCACCGGCAGGCCATCAAGAGACCCAGTACTTC. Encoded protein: CASSFSPAGHQETQYF.

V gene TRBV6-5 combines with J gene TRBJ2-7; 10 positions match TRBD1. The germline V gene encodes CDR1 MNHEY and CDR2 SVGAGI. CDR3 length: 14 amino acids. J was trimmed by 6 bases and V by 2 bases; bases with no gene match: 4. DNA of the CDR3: TGTGCCAGCAGTTACGGGACAGGGGCAGCCGAGCAGTACTTC. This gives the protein CASSYGTGAAEQYF.